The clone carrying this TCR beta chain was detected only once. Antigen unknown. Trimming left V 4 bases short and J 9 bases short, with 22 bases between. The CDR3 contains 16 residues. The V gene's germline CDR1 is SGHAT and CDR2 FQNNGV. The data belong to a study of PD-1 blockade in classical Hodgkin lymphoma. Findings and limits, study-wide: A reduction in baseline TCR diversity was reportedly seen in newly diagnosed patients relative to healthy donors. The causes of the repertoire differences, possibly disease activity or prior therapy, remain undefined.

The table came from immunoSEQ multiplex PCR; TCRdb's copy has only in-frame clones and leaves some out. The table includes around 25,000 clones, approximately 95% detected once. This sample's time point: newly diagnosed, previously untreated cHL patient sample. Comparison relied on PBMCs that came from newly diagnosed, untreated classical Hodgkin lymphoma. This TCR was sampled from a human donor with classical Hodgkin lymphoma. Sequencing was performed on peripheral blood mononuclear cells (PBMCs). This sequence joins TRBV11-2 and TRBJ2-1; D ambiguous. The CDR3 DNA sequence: TGTGCCAGCAGCTCTGCGTCGGCCCCAGCCGGTAGTGAGCAGTTCTTC. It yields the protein CASSSASAPAGSEQFF.